Listed here are 31 T cell receptor beta chains from one sample, sequenced in a study of T cell responses to AZD1222 COVID-19 vaccine. Produced via immunoSEQ multiplex PCR; TCRdb's table is partial and in-frame only. Found here are roughly 77,000 clones, roughly nine tenths of them singletons; the top ten hold over 3%. The sequences come from peripheral blood, collected 28 days after the second AZD1222 dose. These receptors came from an adult who received the AZD1222 COVID-19 vaccine.

The rearrangement uses TRBV5-6 and TRBJ2-1, with 9 bases lining up with TRBD2. The germline V gene encodes CDR1 SGHDT and CDR2 YYEEEE. J was trimmed by 10 bases and V by 4 bases; bases with no gene match: 15. This CDR3 region has 16 residues. The CDR3 sequence: CASSPDAGLAIEEQFF. DNA for the CDR3: TGTGCCAGCAGCCCCGACGCCGGACTAGCGATAGAAGAGCAGTTCTTC.

CDR3 bases: TGTGCCAGTACCCCCGGGGGTAATTCACCCCTCCACTTT. It specifies CASTPGGNSPLHF. V usage is TRBV19 and J usage is TRBJ1-6, with D tentatively TRBD1 (5 bases). The germline V and J ends were trimmed by 7 bases and 6 bases, with 10 bases remaining between them. The CDR3 runs 13 residues. Germline CDR1 and CDR2: LNHDA and SQIVND (reference sequence).

This chain joins TRBV6-5 and TRBJ2-1; TRBD2 matches at 8 bases. Germline loops: CDR1 MNHEY, CDR2 SVGAGI. The CDR3 has 14 amino acids. The ends lost 0 bases at V and 6 bases at J; junction bases unmatched: 1. The CDR3 region is CASSYSAGGNEQFF. In DNA, the CDR3 is TGTGCCAGCAGTTACTCTGCGGGAGGCAATGAGCAGTTCTTC.

The chain carries TRBV12-5 and TRBJ2-3; D tentatively reads TRBD1 or TRBD2 (5 bases each). Germline CDR1 reads LGHNT; CDR2 reads FRNRAP. Trimming left V 5 bases short and J 7 bases short, with 13 bases between. The CDR3 contains 13 residues. In DNA, the CDR3 is TGTGCTAGTGGTACCGGGGCCATTTATACGCAGTATTTT. This encodes CASGTGAIYTQYF.

The rearrangement links TRBV10-1 to TRBJ1-5; TRBD1 matches at 7 bases. After removal of 8 bases from V and 5 bases from J, the junction contained 6 bases not matched to a gene. This CDR3 is 13 amino acids long. Germline loops: CDR1 WNHNN, CDR2 SYGVQD (reference sequence). The CDR3 nucleotides read TGCGCCAGCGGCGGGACAGACGATCAGCCCCAGCATTTT. Encoded protein: CASGGTDDQPQHF.

The DNA of the CDR3 is TGTGCCAGCAGCCTGGGCAGTGGAGCTTTCTTT. Translation: CASSLGSGAFF. The chain combines TRBV11-2 with TRBJ1-1; no clear D. The CDR3 is made up of 11 amino acids. Germline assignment: CDR1 SGHAT and CDR2 FQNNGV. The V end lost 5 bases, the J end lost 10 bases, and 11 bases lay between the germline ends.

The chain has TRBV5-1 and TRBJ2-1, with no clear D. Trimming shortened V by 1 base and J by 7 bases, and 15 bases separated the two germline ends. The germline V gene has CDR1 SGHRS and CDR2 YFSETQ. This CDR3 is built from 15 residues. The CDR3 reads CASSLNAGRRNEQFF. DNA of the CDR3: TGCGCCAGCAGCTTGAACGCCGGCCGCAGGAATGAGCAGTTCTTC. Supplemented by reference TRBV5-1 and TRBJ2-1, the full variable domain reads KAGVTQTPRYLIKTRGQQVTLSCSPISGHRSVSWYQQTPGQGLQFLFEYFSETQRNKGNFPGRFSGRQFSNSRSEMNVSTLELGDSALYLCASSLNAGRRNEQFFGPGTRLTVL.

The V and J genes are TRBV6-5 and TRBJ2-1; 10 nucleotides agree with TRBD2. V trimming: 7 bases; J trimming: 5 bases; junction bases outside the gene matches: 5. Looked up from germline, CDR1 is MNHEY and CDR2 is SVGAGI. The CDR3 totals 14 residues. As DNA, the CDR3 is TGTGCCAGCACTCCTAGCGGGGGTGACAATGAGCAGTTCTTC. It yields the protein CASTPSGGDNEQFF.

The chain employs TRBV19 and TRBJ1-2; D is unclear. The CDR3 has 15 residues. The germline V and J ends were trimmed by 7 bases and 0 bases, with 15 bases remaining between them. The germline V gene has CDR1 LNHDA and CDR2 SQIVND (reference sequence). Here the CDR3 reads CASNGVGGSNYGYTF. The CDR3 DNA is TGTGCCAGTAATGGAGTAGGAGGGTCTAACTATGGCTACACCTTC.

This clone was picked up one time. V usage is TRBV4-1 and J usage is TRBJ1-4; D may be TRBD1 (5 bases). In germline, CDR1 is MGHRA, CDR2 YSYEKL. With 0 bases removed from V and 10 bases from J, the gap between germline ends came to 18 bases. This CDR3 spans 16 amino acids. The CDR3 DNA sequence: TGCGCCAGCAGCCAAGATGGTCAGGGCGAATCGCCAAAACTGTTTTTT. Encoded protein: CASSQDGQGESPKLFF.

This chain joins TRBV28 and TRBJ2-7; D may correspond to TRBD1 or TRBD2 (5 bases each). This CDR3 has 14 amino acids. With 5 bases removed from V and 3 bases from J, the gap between germline ends came to 14 bases. The germline CDR1 and CDR2 sequences are MDHEN and SYDVKM. CDR3 coding DNA: TGTGCCAGCAGTCCGGGGCGATCTATCTACGAGCAGTACTTC. Translation gives CASSPGRSIYEQYF.

The rearrangement uses TRBV3-1 (or the pseudogene TRBV3-2) and TRBJ2-4; D not resolved. The V end was cut by 3 bases, the J end by 1 base, with 7 bases between. The CDR3 runs 14 residues. Per the germline V gene, CDR1 is LGHDT and CDR2 is YNNKEL (reference sequence). The DNA for the CDR3 is TGTGCCAGCAGCCACTTTTCGGCCAAAAACATTCAGTACTTC. Protein product: CASSHFSAKNIQYF.

The chain has TRBV19 and TRBJ1-5; D not resolved. CDR3 size: 17 residues. Looked up from germline, CDR1 is LNHDA and CDR2 is SQIVND (reference sequence). V gave up 4 bases and J gave up 3 bases, with 19 bases separating them. The CDR3 nucleotides are TGTGCCAGTAGTACCCCCTCCCCAGACGGCTCCAATCAGCCCCAGCATTTT. This gives the protein CASSTPSPDGSNQPQHF.

This clone appeared once. The chain carries TRBV5-1 and TRBJ2-7, with D tentatively TRBD2 (5 bases). V was pared by 0 bases and J by 1 base, with 11 bases between. Germline V gene lookup returns CDR1 SGHRS and CDR2 YFSETQ. The CDR3 covers 15 residues. Here the CDR3 reads CASSLDFGGSYEQYF. The CDR3, as DNA: TGCGCCAGCAGCTTGGACTTTGGAGGTTCCTACGAGCAGTACTTC.

The chain uses TRBV19 and TRBJ1-1; D possibly corresponds to TRBD1 (5 bases). The CDR3 consists of 13 residues. Per germline, CDR1 LNHDA and CDR2 SQIVND (reference sequence). Trimming stripped 2 bases from V and 9 bases from J, with 13 bases between. The CDR3 region has the DNA TGTGCCAGTAGTATAAGCCCGAGGGGCCAAGCTTTCTTT. This encodes CASSISPRGQAFF.

V usage is TRBV30 and J usage is TRBJ2-7, with D uncertain. Per the germline V gene, CDR1 is GTSNPN and CDR2 is SVGIG (reference sequence). V gave up 3 bases and J gave up 4 bases, with 10 bases separating them. The CDR3 loop spans 12 amino acids. DNA for the CDR3: TGTGCCTGGAGGCGCCAGCCGTACGAGCAGTACTTC. It yields the protein CAWRRQPYEQYF.

The chain joins TRBV5-1 to TRBJ2-1; 8 bases are a match to TRBD2. Germline CDR1 reads SGHRS; CDR2 reads YFSETQ. This CDR3 is built from 14 residues. J was trimmed by 9 bases and V by 0 bases; bases with no gene match: 5. The CDR3 sequence: CASSLGRAGAEQFF. As DNA, the CDR3 is TGCGCCAGCAGCTTGGGGCGAGCGGGGGCTGAGCAGTTCTTC.

The chain couples TRBV7-9 to TRBJ2-5, with 10 bases identical to TRBD2. In germline, CDR1 is SEHNR, CDR2 FQNEAQ (reference sequence). The junction had 8 bases not matched to a gene; V was cut back by 5 bases and J by 5 bases. The CDR3 runs 15 residues. CDR3 sequence (DNA): TGTGCCAGCAGCCGGATAGCGGGGGGTTCGGAGACCCAGTACTTC. Encoded protein: CASSRIAGGSETQYF.

The V and J genes are TRBV10-3 and TRBJ2-5; 11 nucleotides align to TRBD2. After removal of 8 bases from V and 1 base from J, the junction contained 3 bases not matched to a gene. The germline CDR1 and CDR2 sequences are ENHRY and SYGVKD. The CDR3 runs to 14 residues. The CDR3 region has the DNA TGTGCCATCGGTAGCGGGGGGGTCCAAGAGACCCAGTACTTC. Its translation: CAIGSGGVQETQYF.

This chain joins TRBV6-5 and TRBJ2-1; possibly TRBD1 for D (5 bases). The germline CDR1 and CDR2 sequences are MNHEY and SVGAGI. The CDR3 is 12 residues long. V was clipped by 4 bases and J by 6 bases, with 7 bases between them. CDR3 sequence: CASSSGFNEQFF. For the CDR3, the DNA is TGTGCCAGCAGTTCAGGGTTCAATGAGCAGTTCTTC.

This chain links TRBV9 with TRBJ2-2, with D possibly being TRBD1 or TRBD2 (5 bases each). The CDR3 is made up of 15 amino acids. Germline V gene lookup returns CDR1 SGDLS and CDR2 YYNGEE. The V gene lost 0 bases and the J gene lost 4 bases, with 10 bases spanning the gap. CDR3 in amino acids: CASSVDPGGTGELFF. The DNA of the CDR3 is TGTGCCAGCAGCGTAGATCCTGGGGGCACCGGGGAGCTGTTTTTT.

The V and J genes are TRBV5-4 and TRBJ2-1; 13 nucleotides agree with TRBD2. CDR1 is SGHNT and CDR2 is YYREEE in the germline V gene (reference sequence). The CDR3 has 16 amino acids. V trimming: 4 bases; J trimming: 8 bases; junction bases outside the gene matches: 9. CDR3 protein: CASSLQLAGGRDEQFF. As DNA, the CDR3 is TGTGCCAGCAGCCTACAACTAGCGGGGGGGCGGGATGAGCAGTTCTTC. The full variable domain, completed using reference TRBV5-4 and TRBJ2-1, is ETGVTQSPTHLIKTRGQQVTLRCSSQSGHNTVSWYQQALGQGPQFIFQYYREEENGRGNFPPRFSGLQFPNYSSELNVNALELDDSALYLCASSLQLAGGRDEQFFGPGTRLTVL.

The chain links TRBV6-2 or TRBV6-3 to TRBJ1-2; D unresolved. The CDR3 spans 12 residues. V was clipped by 2 bases and J by 3 bases, with 4 bases between them. The germline V gene encodes CDR1 MNHEY and CDR2 SVGEGT. The CDR3 loop reads CASSYGHYGYTF. The DNA of the CDR3 is TGTGCCAGCAGTTACGGGCACTATGGCTACACCTTC.

The chain is built from TRBV29-1 and TRBJ1-3; maybe TRBD1 (5 bases). This CDR3 has 15 amino acids. The V gene's germline CDR1 is SQVTM and CDR2 ANQGSEA. Between the trimmed V and J ends, which lost 5 bases and 2 bases, there was a span of 16 bases. In DNA, the CDR3 is TGCAGCGTTTATGAGGGGAATACGGCTGGAAACACCATATATTTT. Protein: CSVYEGNTAGNTIYF.

The rearrangement joins TRBV7-9 to TRBJ1-5; a weak D match, TRBD1 (6 bases). The V and J ends lost 4 bases and 9 bases respectively, with 16 bases between them. CDR3 length equals 14 residues. From germline, CDR1 is SEHNR and CDR2 FQNEAQ (reference sequence). CDR3 sequence (DNA): TGTGCCAGCAGCTACCGAGGGGGTCCCGGGCCCCAGCATTTT. It translates to CASSYRGGPGPQHF.

In this sample, this clone turned up once. J is TRBJ1-6 and V is TRBV25-1; 9 bases map to TRBD1. V trimming: 7 bases; J trimming: 3 bases; junction bases outside the gene matches: 4. CDR3 size: 15 residues. In germline, CDR1 is MGHDK, CDR2 SYGVNS. Here the CDR3 reads CASTSGQGYNSPLHF. The CDR3 DNA is TGTGCCAGCACCTCGGGACAGGGCTATAATTCACCCCTCCACTTT.

The V call is TRBV4-3, the J call TRBJ2-7; D might be TRBD2 (6 bases). The V end lost 3 bases, the J end lost 2 bases, and 14 bases lay between the germline ends. The germline V gene encodes CDR1 LGHNA and CDR2 YSLEER. CDR3 length: 15 residues. The CDR3 sequence: CASSHRVSGTYEQYF. CDR3 nucleotides: TGCGCCAGCAGCCACCGGGTTAGCGGTACCTACGAGCAGTACTTC.

This clone was seen a single time. Compared with germline, one end of the junction differs, possibly owing to a read error. The chain employs TRBV5-1 and TRBJ2-3; D gene uncertain. The CDR3 length is 12 residues. Germline lookup yields CDR1 SGHRS and CDR2 YFSETQ. The CDR3 DNA reads TGCGCCAGCAGCTCCAACACAGATACACAGTATTTT. Amino acid sequence: CASSSNTDTQYF.

The V call is TRBV28, the J call TRBJ1-5, with a weak D call TRBD1 (6 bases). The germline V gene encodes CDR1 MDHEN and CDR2 SYDVKM. The CDR3 extends over 14 amino acids. Between the trimmed V and J ends, which lost 6 bases and 11 bases, there was a span of 20 bases. CDR3 sequence: CASRPGLGGRTQHF. As DNA, the CDR3 is TGTGCCAGCAGACCAGGGTTGGGGGGCAGGACCCAGCATTTT.

The V gene is TRBV19, the J gene TRBJ1-4, with D perhaps TRBD1 (6 bases). This CDR3 is 13 amino acids long. Germline CDR1 is LNHDA and CDR2 is SQIVND (reference sequence). V was trimmed by 11 bases and J by 7 bases, leaving 17 bases between them. CDR3 DNA: TGTGCCGGGGGCGGGCAGGATGGTGAAAAACTGTTTTTT. Its protein product is CAGGGQDGEKLFF.

The chain is built from TRBV20-1 and TRBJ1-6; TRBD1 matches 11 bases. V was pared by 3 bases and J by 14 bases, with 9 bases of the junction left unmatched. This CDR3 has 14 amino acids. Germline V gene sequence: CDR1 DFQATT, CDR2 SNEGSKA (reference sequence). As DNA, the CDR3 is TGCAGTGCTAGTAGGGACAGGGGGGTTCTATCCCTCCACTTT. Its translation is CSASRDRGVLSLHF.